Detailed here is one TCR beta chain. The data are from a study of blood T cell repertoires in COVID-19. The assay was immunoSEQ multiplex PCR, and TCRdb's table has in-frame clones only and misses some. The top ten hold less than 2.5% of the sample, which has approximately 140,000 clones, more than 80% seen once. The CDR3 has 16 amino acids. V shed 3 bases and J 5 bases; nucleotides not matched to a gene: 3. The germline V gene encodes CDR1 KGHSH and CDR2 LQKENI. This clonotype was sampled from a man between 65 and 85 years old with acute or convalescent COVID-19. This chain links TRBV18 with TRBJ2-3; 15 bases agree with TRBD2. Sequenced: peripheral blood. The CDR3 region is CASSPGTSGGKDTQYF. In DNA, the CDR3 is TGTGCCAGCTCACCTGGGACTAGCGGGGGGAAAGATACGCAGTATTTT.